The sequence of this TCR beta chain was determined in a study of siplizumab effects on memory and regulatory T cells. Overall study results and limits: Siplizumab caused a significant drop in alloreactive sequences traceable to unstimulated CD4+ memory cells. Proliferating Tregs' suppressive function in siplizumab cultures went unconfirmed. It seemed that naive T cells were more diverse than memory cells and were major contributors to the alloresponse.

Each sample had around 110,000 TCR templates assayed. Sequenced by immunoSEQ multiplex PCR; TCRdb stores in-frame clones only, minus some. This repertoire shows some 100,000 clones, about 95% found once; its top ten account for under 0.7%. In this sample, this clone turned up once. Its antigen is not identified. This CDR3 has 16 amino acids. The V end lost 4 bases, the J end lost 4 bases, and 17 bases lay between the germline ends. Germline loops: CDR1 SGHKS, CDR2 YYEKEE (reference sequence). Sequencing was done on a sample of Tregs sorted from blood. The rearrangement links TRBV5-5 to TRBJ1-4; D might be TRBD1 (5 bases). This TCR was recovered from a human donor in good health. CDR3 protein: CASSLGPHRLNEKLFF. CDR3 DNA sequence: TGTGCCAGCAGCCTTGGGCCCCACAGGCTTAATGAAAAACTGTTTTTT.